This T cell receptor (beta chain) was identified in a study of cytomegalovirus exposure and HLA in healthy donors. Study-level results: In a later analysis, most CMV-associated TCR beta chains appeared HLA-restricted. Follow-up analysis later connected one missense variant in DCLRE1C with trimming of TCR beta V- and J-genes.

Concerning this clone: Its target is unknown.

Germline V gene data show CDR1 as SSHAT and CDR2 as FNYEAQ (reference sequence). There are 16 residues in the CDR3. The V and J ends lost 8 bases and 4 bases respectively, with 20 bases between them. A multiplex PCR was run with 60 Vbeta primers and 13 Jbeta primers. Sequencing was performed with immunoSEQ multiplex PCR; in TCRdb, only in-frame clones are kept and a portion is missing. The table has 60,000 to 80,000 clones, roughly 80% seen once. The chain uses TRBV7-7 and TRBJ2-2, with TRBD2 as a possible D gene (5 bases). The clonotype originates from a girl under 18 in good health and CMV-seropositive. The sample was PBMCs. Here the CDR3 DNA reads TGTGCCAGCTCCAAGAGTAGCGTAGCCGGCACCGGGGAGCTGTTTTTT. This codes for CASSKSSVAGTGELFF.